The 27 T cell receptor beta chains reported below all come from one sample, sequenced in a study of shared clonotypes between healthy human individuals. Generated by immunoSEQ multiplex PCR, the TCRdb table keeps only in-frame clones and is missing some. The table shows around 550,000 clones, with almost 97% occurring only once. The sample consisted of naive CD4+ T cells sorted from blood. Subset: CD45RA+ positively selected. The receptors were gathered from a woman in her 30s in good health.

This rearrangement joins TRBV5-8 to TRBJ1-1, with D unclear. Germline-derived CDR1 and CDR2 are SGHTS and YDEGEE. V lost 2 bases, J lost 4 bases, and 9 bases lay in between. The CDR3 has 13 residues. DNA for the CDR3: TGTGCCAGCAGCTTTTTGGGGAGCACTGAAGCTTTCTTT. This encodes CASSFLGSTEAFF.

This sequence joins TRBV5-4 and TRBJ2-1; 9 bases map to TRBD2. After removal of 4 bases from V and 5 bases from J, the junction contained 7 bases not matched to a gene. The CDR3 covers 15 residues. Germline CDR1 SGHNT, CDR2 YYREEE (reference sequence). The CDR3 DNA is TGTGCCAGCAGCACAAATGGACTAGCGAACAATGAGCAGTTCTTC. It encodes CASSTNGLANNEQFF.

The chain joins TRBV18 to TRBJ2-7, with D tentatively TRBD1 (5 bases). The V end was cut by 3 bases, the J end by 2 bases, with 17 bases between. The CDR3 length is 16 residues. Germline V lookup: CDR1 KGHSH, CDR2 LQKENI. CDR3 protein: CASSPLPARATYEQYF. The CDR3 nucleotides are TGTGCCAGCTCACCGCTCCCGGCCAGGGCTACCTACGAGCAGTACTTC.

The CDR3 bases are TGTGCCAGCAGCCATCCAGGGGGTAACAATCAGCCCCAGCATTTT. Protein: CASSHPGGNNQPQHF. V is TRBV6-6 and J is TRBJ1-5; 7 bases map to TRBD1. Losses at the gene ends were 6 bases for V and 3 bases for J; bases not matched to a gene: 8. CDR3 length: 15 amino acids. The V gene's germline CDR1 is MNHNY and CDR2 SVGAGI (reference sequence).

The CDR3 spells CAWSVIRTSAVEQYF. The CDR3 DNA reads as TGTGCCTGGAGTGTAATAAGGACTAGCGCTGTCGAGCAGTACTTC. The rearrangement links TRBV30 to TRBJ2-7; 9 nucleotides agree with TRBD2. This CDR3 is built from 15 residues. V was clipped by 0 bases and J by 6 bases; unmatched bases: 9. Germline CDR1 reads GTSNPN; CDR2 reads SVGIG (reference sequence).

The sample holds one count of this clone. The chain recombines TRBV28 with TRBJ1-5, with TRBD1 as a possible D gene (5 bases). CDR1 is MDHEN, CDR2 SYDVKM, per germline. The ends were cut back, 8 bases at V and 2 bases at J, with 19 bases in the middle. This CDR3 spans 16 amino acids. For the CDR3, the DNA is TGTGCCAGCCTCTCTGGGGCAGGCAACGGCAATCAGCCCCAGCATTTT. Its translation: CASLSGAGNGNQPQHF.

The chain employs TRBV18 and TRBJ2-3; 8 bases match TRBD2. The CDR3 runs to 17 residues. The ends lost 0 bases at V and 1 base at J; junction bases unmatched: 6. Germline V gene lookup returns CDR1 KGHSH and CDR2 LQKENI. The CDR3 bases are TGTGCCAGCTCACCACCTCTAACGGGAGGGCGCACAGATACGCAGTATTTT. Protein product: CASSPPLTGGRTDTQYF.

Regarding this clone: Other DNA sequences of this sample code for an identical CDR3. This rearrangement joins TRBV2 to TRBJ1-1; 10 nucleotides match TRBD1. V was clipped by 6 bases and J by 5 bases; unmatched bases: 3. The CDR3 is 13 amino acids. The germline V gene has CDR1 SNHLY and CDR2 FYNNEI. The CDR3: CASRDRGRTEAFF. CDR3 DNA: TGTGCCAGCAGGGACAGGGGGAGGACTGAAGCTTTCTTT.

CDR3 in DNA: TGCGCCAGCAGCCAAGACGGTAGCGGGGGGCACTACGAGCAGTACTTC. Protein product: CASSQDGSGGHYEQYF. The chain has TRBV4-1 and TRBJ2-5; 10 bases agree with TRBD2. The J call may be mistaken, given a closer DNA end match to TRBJ2-7. Germline V gene data show CDR1 as MGHRA and CDR2 as YSYEKL. This CDR3 region has 16 residues.

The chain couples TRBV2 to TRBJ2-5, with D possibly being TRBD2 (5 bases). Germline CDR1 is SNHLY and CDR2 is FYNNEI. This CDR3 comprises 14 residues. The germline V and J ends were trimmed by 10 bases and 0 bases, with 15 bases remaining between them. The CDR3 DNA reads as TGTGCCACCAAGCGGAGCCCCAACCAAGAGACCCAGTACTTC. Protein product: CATKRSPNQETQYF. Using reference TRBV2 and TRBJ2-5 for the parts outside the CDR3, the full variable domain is EPEVTQTPSHQVTQMGQEVILRCVPISNHLYFYWYRQILGQKVEFLVSFYNNEISEKSEIFDDQFSVERPDGSNFTLKIRSTKLEDSAMYFCATKRSPNQETQYFGPGTRLLVL.

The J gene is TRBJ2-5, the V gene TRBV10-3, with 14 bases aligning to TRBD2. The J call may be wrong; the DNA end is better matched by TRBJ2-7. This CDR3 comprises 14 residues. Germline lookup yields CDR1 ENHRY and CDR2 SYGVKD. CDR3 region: CAISLGLAGVEQYF. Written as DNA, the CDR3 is TGTGCCATCAGCTTGGGACTAGCGGGAGTCGAGCAGTACTTC.

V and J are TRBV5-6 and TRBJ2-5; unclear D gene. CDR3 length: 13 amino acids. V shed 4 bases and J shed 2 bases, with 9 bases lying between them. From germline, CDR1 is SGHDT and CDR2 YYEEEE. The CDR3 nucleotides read TGTGCCAGCAGCCTGGACCGACAAGAGACCCAGTACTTC. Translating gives CASSLDRQETQYF.

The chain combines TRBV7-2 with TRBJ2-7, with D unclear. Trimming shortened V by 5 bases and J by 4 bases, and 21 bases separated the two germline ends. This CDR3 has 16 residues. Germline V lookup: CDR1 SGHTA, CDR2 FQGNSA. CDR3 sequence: CASSATPRLSQYEQYF. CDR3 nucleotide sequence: TGTGCCAGCAGCGCAACGCCCCGTTTGAGTCAGTACGAGCAGTACTTC.

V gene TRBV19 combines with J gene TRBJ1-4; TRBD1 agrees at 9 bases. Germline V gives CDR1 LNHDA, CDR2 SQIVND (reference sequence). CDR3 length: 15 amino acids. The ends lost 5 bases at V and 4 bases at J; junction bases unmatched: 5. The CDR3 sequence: CASSVQGALNEKLFF. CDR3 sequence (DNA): TGTGCCAGTAGTGTACAGGGGGCTCTTAATGAAAAACTGTTTTTT.

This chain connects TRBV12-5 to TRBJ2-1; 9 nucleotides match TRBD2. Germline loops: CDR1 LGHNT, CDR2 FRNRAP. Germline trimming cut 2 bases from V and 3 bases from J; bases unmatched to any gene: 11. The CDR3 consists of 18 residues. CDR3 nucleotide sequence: TGTGCTAGTGGTTTGACCGCCATGAGCGGGAGGCACTACAATGAGCAGTTCTTC. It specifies CASGLTAMSGRHYNEQFF.

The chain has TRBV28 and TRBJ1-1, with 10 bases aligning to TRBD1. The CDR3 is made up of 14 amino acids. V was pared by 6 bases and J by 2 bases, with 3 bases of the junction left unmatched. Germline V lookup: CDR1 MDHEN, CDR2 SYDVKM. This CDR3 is CASSDRGPNTEAFF. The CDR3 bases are TGTGCCAGCAGCGACAGGGGGCCCAACACTGAAGCTTTCTTT.

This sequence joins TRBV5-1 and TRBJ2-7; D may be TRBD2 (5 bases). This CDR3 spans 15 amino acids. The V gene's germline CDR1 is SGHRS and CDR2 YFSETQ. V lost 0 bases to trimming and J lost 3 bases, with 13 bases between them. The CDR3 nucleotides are TGCGCCAGCAGCTTGGGGAGCGGTATTCTCTACGAGCAGTACTTC. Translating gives CASSLGSGILYEQYF.

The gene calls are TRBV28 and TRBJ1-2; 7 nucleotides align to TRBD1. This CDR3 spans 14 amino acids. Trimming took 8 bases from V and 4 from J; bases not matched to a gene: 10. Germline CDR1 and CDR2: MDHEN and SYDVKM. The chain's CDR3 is CASRGTARFYGYTF. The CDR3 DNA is TGTGCCAGCCGAGGGACAGCCCGTTTCTATGGCTACACCTTC.

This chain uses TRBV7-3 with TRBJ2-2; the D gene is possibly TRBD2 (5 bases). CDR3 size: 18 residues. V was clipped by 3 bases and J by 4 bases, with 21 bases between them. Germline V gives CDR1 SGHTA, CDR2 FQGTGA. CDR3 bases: TGTGCCAGCAGCTTCCGGCGGACTGCCTTCGTTTCCACCGGGGAGCTGTTTTTT. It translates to CASSFRRTAFVSTGELFF.

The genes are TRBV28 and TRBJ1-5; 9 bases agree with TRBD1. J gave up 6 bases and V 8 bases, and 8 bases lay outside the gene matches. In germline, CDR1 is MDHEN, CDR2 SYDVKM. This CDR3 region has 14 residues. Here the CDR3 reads CASVATGGPQPQHF. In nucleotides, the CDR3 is TGTGCCAGCGTTGCGACAGGGGGGCCTCAGCCCCAGCATTTT.

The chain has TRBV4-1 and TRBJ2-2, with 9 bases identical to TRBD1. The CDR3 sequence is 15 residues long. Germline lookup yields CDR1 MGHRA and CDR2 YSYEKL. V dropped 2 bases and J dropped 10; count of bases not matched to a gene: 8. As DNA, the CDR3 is TGCGCCAGCAGCCAACCGGGACAGGGTAGTGAGGAGCTGTTTTTT. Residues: CASSQPGQGSEELFF.

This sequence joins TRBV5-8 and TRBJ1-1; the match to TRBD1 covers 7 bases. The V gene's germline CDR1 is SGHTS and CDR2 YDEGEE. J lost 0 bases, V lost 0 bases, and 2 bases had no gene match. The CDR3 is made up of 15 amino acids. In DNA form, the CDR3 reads TGTGCCAGCAGCTTGGAGGGGGCTTTGAACACTGAAGCTTTCTTT. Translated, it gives CASSLEGALNTEAFF.

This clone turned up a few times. CDR3 sequence reads: CASSIDQPQHF. The CDR3 DNA reads as TGTGCCAGCAGCATAGATCAGCCCCAGCATTTT. The gene calls are TRBV28 and TRBJ1-5; no clear D gene. Germline assignment: CDR1 MDHEN and CDR2 SYDVKM. Deletions cut 6 bases from V and 5 bases from J, with 5 bases between. This CDR3 is 11 amino acids long.

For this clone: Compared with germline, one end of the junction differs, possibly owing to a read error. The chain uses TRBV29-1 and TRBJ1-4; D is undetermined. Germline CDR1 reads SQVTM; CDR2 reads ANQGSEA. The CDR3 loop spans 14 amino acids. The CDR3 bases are TGCAGCGTCGTTATGAGGAACGCTAATGAAAAACTGCTTTTT. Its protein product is CSVVMRNANEKLLF.

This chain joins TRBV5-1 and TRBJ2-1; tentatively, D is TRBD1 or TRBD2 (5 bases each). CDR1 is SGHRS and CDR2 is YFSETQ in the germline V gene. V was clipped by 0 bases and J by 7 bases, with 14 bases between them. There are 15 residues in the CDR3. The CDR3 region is CASSLGNGALNEQFF. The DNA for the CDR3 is TGCGCCAGCAGCTTGGGCAACGGGGCATTAAATGAGCAGTTCTTC. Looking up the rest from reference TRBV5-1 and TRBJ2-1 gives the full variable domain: KAGVTQTPRYLIKTRGQQVTLSCSPISGHRSVSWYQQTPGQGLQFLFEYFSETQRNKGNFPGRFSGRQFSNSRSEMNVSTLELGDSALYLCASSLGNGALNEQFFGPGTRLTVL.

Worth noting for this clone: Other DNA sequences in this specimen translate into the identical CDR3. CDR3 region: CASSLNYEQYF. The CDR3 region has the DNA TGTGCCAGCAGCTTAAACTACGAGCAGTACTTC. V and J are TRBV7-9 and TRBJ2-7; D ambiguous. Germline lookup yields CDR1 SEHNR and CDR2 FQNEAQ (reference sequence). V lost 2 bases to trimming and J lost 3 bases, with 2 bases between them. The CDR3 extends over 11 amino acids.

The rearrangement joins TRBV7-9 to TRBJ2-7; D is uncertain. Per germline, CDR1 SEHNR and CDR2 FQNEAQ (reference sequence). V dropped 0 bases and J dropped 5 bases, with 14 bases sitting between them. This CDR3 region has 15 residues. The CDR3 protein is CASSLAFGRSDEQYF. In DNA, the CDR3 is TGTGCCAGCAGCTTAGCCTTTGGCAGGTCCGACGAGCAGTACTTC.